A single sample is the source of the 28 T cell receptor beta chains below, sequenced in a study of T cell clones after liver transplantation. Sequencing used immunoSEQ multiplex PCR; TCRdb keeps in-frame clones, though not all of them. Of 90,000 to 120,000 clones listed, 75% to 85% were seen once; the top ten hold around 0.94%. The sample here was CD4+ T cells from blood, taken before liver transplant. These receptors were taken from a human donor who received a liver transplant.

CDR3 residues: CASSDPHRANTEAFF. The DNA for the CDR3 is TGTGCCAGCAGTGACCCACACAGGGCTAACACTGAAGCTTTCTTT. The J gene is TRBJ1-1, the V gene TRBV2; possibly TRBD1 for D (6 bases). The CDR3 is 15 residues long. Trimming took off 3 bases at V and 2 bases at J, with 13 bases between the two ends. Germline CDR1 reads SNHLY; CDR2 reads FYNNEI.

CDR3 sequence (DNA): TGTGCCAGCAGCTTAGGTTCGGCAGGCCGGGAGCTGTTTTTT. It is translated as CASSLGSAGRELFF. The chain couples TRBV7-2 to TRBJ2-2; unclear D gene. CDR1 is SGHTA, CDR2 FQGNSA, per germline. The V and J ends lost 1 base and 9 bases respectively, with 12 bases between them. This CDR3 contains 14 residues.

This chain connects TRBV6-5 to TRBJ2-7; unclear D gene. Germline CDR1 MNHEY, CDR2 SVGAGI. The V end lost 0 bases, the J end lost 0 bases, and 9 bases lay between the germline ends. This CDR3 comprises 15 residues. In nucleotides, the CDR3 is TGTGCCAGCAGTTACTCATCGGGTTCCTCCTACGAGCAGTACTTC. It translates to CASSYSSGSSYEQYF.

The rearrangement uses TRBV4-3 and TRBJ2-7, with D unclear. The V end lost 0 bases, the J end lost 6 bases, and 9 bases lay between the germline ends. The CDR3 extends over 13 amino acids. Germline CDR1 is LGHNA and CDR2 is YSLEER. The CDR3 sequence: CASSQDSRTEQYF. CDR3 sequence (DNA): TGCGCCAGCAGCCAAGATTCGAGGACCGAGCAGTACTTC.

V usage is TRBV4-2 and J usage is TRBJ2-3; a weak D match, TRBD1 (6 bases). This CDR3 contains 14 residues. In germline, CDR1 is LGHNA, CDR2 YNFKEQ. V lost 4 bases, J lost 4 bases, and 12 bases lay in between. This chain's CDR3 is CASSRRGGPDTQYF. CDR3 coding DNA: TGTGCCAGCAGCCGTAGAGGGGGACCAGATACGCAGTATTTT.

V gene TRBV9 combines with J gene TRBJ2-7, with TRBD1 matching 8 bases. Germline V CDR1 and CDR2: SGDLS, YYNGEE. The CDR3 sequence is 17 residues long. With 0 bases clipped from V and 2 bases from J, the junction kept 10 bases outside the gene matches. CDR3 bases: TGTGCCAGCAGCGTAGCTGGCCAGGGGGCAGCCGCCTACGAGCAGTACTTC. Its translation is CASSVAGQGAAAYEQYF.

The chain links TRBV28 to TRBJ2-5; D is unresolved. The CDR3 consists of 13 residues. CDR1 and CDR2 (germline): MDHEN, SYDVKM. V gave up 2 bases and J gave up 0 bases, with 4 bases separating them. CDR3 DNA: TGTGCCAGCAGTTTACAATACCAAGAGACCCAGTACTTC. It translates to CASSLQYQETQYF.

This chain joins TRBV6-5 and TRBJ1-2, with 11 nucleotides matching TRBD1. The CDR3 is made up of 14 amino acids. Germline loops: CDR1 MNHEY, CDR2 SVGAGI. Trimming removed 2 bases from V and 4 bases from J; junction bases left unmatched: 0. The CDR3 is CASSYGQGAYGYTF. The CDR3, as DNA: TGTGCCAGCAGTTACGGACAGGGGGCCTATGGCTACACCTTC.

J is TRBJ2-1 and V is TRBV5-6, with D possibly matching TRBD2 (5 bases). Germline CDR1 and CDR2: SGHDT and YYEEEE. V lost 1 base, J lost 8 bases, and 16 bases lay in between. This CDR3 spans 15 amino acids. The CDR3, as DNA: TGTGCCAGCAGCTTGATAACTAGTAAAATCGATGAGCAGTTCTTC. Residues: CASSLITSKIDEQFF.

The sample holds a few counts of this clone. The chain has TRBV19 and TRBJ1-1, with unresolved D. Trimming shortened V by 6 bases and J by 5 bases, and 22 bases separated the two germline ends. CDR3 length: 16 amino acids. The germline gives CDR1 LNHDA, CDR2 SQIVND (reference sequence). The CDR3 DNA reads as TGTGCCAGTAGGAGCTCATCTGTCGGGCTGCGGACTGAAGCTTTCTTT. Amino acid sequence: CASRSSSVGLRTEAFF.

The sample holds a few counts of this clone. This chain uses TRBV6-5 with TRBJ2-7, with D perhaps TRBD2 (6 bases). This CDR3 spans 15 amino acids. V was trimmed by 7 bases and J by 3 bases, leaving 19 bases between them. Germline V CDR1 and CDR2: MNHEY, SVGAGI. The CDR3 bases are TGTGCCAGCACATCCCGGGACTCTCCCCTCTACGAGCAGTACTTC. Protein: CASTSRDSPLYEQYF.

The chain uses TRBV6-1 and TRBJ1-3; unclear D gene. Germline values: CDR1 MNHNS, CDR2 SASEGT. V was pared by 8 bases and J by 3 bases, with 5 bases between. The CDR3 spans 11 residues. CDR3: CASGNGNTIYF. For the CDR3, the DNA is TGTGCCAGCGGTAATGGAAACACCATATATTTT.

This chain joins TRBV15 and TRBJ2-2, with 9 nucleotides matching TRBD2. The CDR3 consists of 23 residues. The V gene end was trimmed by 0 bases and the J gene end by 1 base; junction bases not matched to a gene: 21. CDR1 is LNHNV and CDR2 is YYDKDF in the germline V gene (reference sequence). CDR3 amino acids: CATSRDLPPATSGTDKNTGELFF. The CDR3 DNA follows: TGTGCCACCAGCAGAGATTTACCCCCGGCGACTAGCGGCACCGATAAGAACACCGGGGAGCTGTTTTTT.

The chain has TRBV5-1 and TRBJ2-1, with D maybe TRBD2 (6 bases). This CDR3 has 19 amino acids. V gave up 0 bases and J gave up 0 bases, with 19 bases separating them. The germline CDR1 and CDR2 sequences are SGHRS and YFSETQ. CDR3 coding DNA: TGCGCCAGCAGCTTGGGCCCGGGGAGGTCGGGGAGCTCCTACAATGAGCAGTTCTTC. It specifies CASSLGPGRSGSSYNEQFF.

This rearrangement joins TRBV6-1 to TRBJ2-7; 7 bases align to TRBD2. The V gene's germline CDR1 is MNHNS and CDR2 SASEGT. The length of the CDR3 is 16 residues. J was trimmed by 3 bases and V by 1 base; bases with no gene match: 9. The CDR3 bases are TGTGCCAGCAGTGAAGAACCTGGCGGGAGATTCTACGAGCAGTACTTC. It translates to CASSEEPGGRFYEQYF.

The chain is built from TRBV20-1 and TRBJ2-1; D call uncertain. The CDR3 has 11 residues. The V and J ends lost 4 bases and 9 bases respectively, with 10 bases between them. CDR1 DFQATT and CDR2 SNEGSKA come from the germline V gene (reference sequence). The CDR3 bases are TGCAGTGCTACAAGAATCAGTGAGCAGTTCTTC. It yields the protein CSATRISEQFF.

This clone was detected a few times. The identical CDR3 is also encoded by other nucleotide sequences in the sample. The CDR3 spells CASSLGVSEKLFF. The DNA for the CDR3 is TGCGCCAGCAGCTTGGGCGTCTCTGAAAAACTGTTTTTT. This chain uses TRBV5-1 with TRBJ1-4; D is undetermined. Germline V gene lookup returns CDR1 SGHRS and CDR2 YFSETQ. This CDR3 is 13 amino acids long. Between the trimmed V and J ends, which lost 0 bases and 7 bases, there was a span of 7 bases.

The chain joins TRBV2 to TRBJ1-5; the D gene is possibly TRBD1 (6 bases). With 7 bases removed from V and 3 bases from J, the gap between germline ends came to 13 bases. Germline V gene sequence: CDR1 SNHLY, CDR2 FYNNEI. The CDR3 consists of 14 residues. The CDR3 region has the DNA TGTGCCAGCAACCAGGACAGAAACAATCAGCCCCAGCATTTT. Translated: CASNQDRNNQPQHF.

The chain links TRBV28 to TRBJ2-7, with D maybe TRBD1 (5 bases). Germline loops: CDR1 MDHEN, CDR2 SYDVKM. CDR3 length equals 11 residues. Trimming removed 4 bases from V and 11 bases from J, with 12 bases in between. CDR3 in amino acids: CASSSGQREYF. The CDR3 DNA follows: TGTGCCAGCAGTTCCGGACAAAGAGAGTACTTC.

Turning to this clone: A much larger clone is a single base away; this may be a read error. The chain has TRBV7-2 and TRBJ2-3; the D is unclear. The germline V gene has CDR1 SGHTA and CDR2 FQGNSA. There are 11 residues in the CDR3. V lost 1 base and J lost 5, with 1 base in between. This CDR3 reads CASSLVDTQYF. DNA for the CDR3: TGTGCCAGCAGCTTAGTAGATACGCAGTATTTT.

The chain couples TRBV7-2 to TRBJ2-3, with a tentative D call TRBD2 (5 bases). Between the trimmed V and J ends, which lost 3 bases and 3 bases, there was a span of 10 bases. The length of the CDR3 is 14 residues. Germline V gene sequence: CDR1 SGHTA, CDR2 FQGNSA. This chain's CDR3 is CASSFTGMTDTQYF. DNA for the CDR3: TGTGCCAGCAGCTTTACGGGGATGACAGATACGCAGTATTTT.

V and J are TRBV28 and TRBJ1-2; D might be TRBD1 (5 bases). Trimming left V 5 bases short and J 6 bases short, with 13 bases between. CDR1 and CDR2 (germline): MDHEN, SYDVKM. The CDR3 runs to 13 residues. The CDR3 coding sequence is TGTGCCAGCAGTGCTGGTGGGGGAGATGGCTACACCTTC. Protein: CASSAGGGDGYTF.

The chain combines TRBV6-6 with TRBJ2-7; TRBD1 might be the D (6 bases). Germline values: CDR1 MNHNY, CDR2 SVGAGI (reference sequence). V was shortened by 6 bases and J by 3 bases, with 12 bases between the two germline ends. CDR3 length: 13 residues. CDR3 sequence: CASRVDRIYEQYF. The CDR3 nucleotides read TGTGCCAGCAGGGTCGACAGGATCTACGAGCAGTACTTC.

The chain combines TRBV18 with TRBJ2-7; D uncertain. V was shortened by 3 bases and J by 4 bases, with 10 bases between the two germline ends. The germline gives CDR1 KGHSH, CDR2 LQKENI. The CDR3 is made up of 13 amino acids. CDR3 DNA: TGTGCCAGCTCACCGGGTGAAGGGTACGAGCAGTACTTC. Translated: CASSPGEGYEQYF.

The chain couples TRBV6-1 to TRBJ2-5, with 9 positions matching TRBD2. V was clipped by 3 bases and J by 5 bases; unmatched bases: 7. CDR3 size: 15 residues. Germline lookup yields CDR1 MNHNS and CDR2 SASEGT. DNA of the CDR3: TGTGCCAGCAGTGACCATAGCGGGAGCGGTGAGACCCAGTACTTC. Translation: CASSDHSGSGETQYF.

This chain joins TRBV7-2 and TRBJ2-7; D may match TRBD1 or TRBD2 (5 bases each). The CDR3 is made up of 15 amino acids. CDR1 is SGHTA, CDR2 FQGNSA, per germline. V was trimmed by 4 bases and J by 2 bases, leaving 15 bases between them. The CDR3 region has the DNA TGTGCCAGCAGCTCCTCCGGGACCGAAACCTACGAGCAGTACTTC. Encoded protein: CASSSSGTETYEQYF.

V is TRBV29-1 and J is TRBJ1-1; 12 nucleotides line up with TRBD1. This CDR3 has 15 residues. V shed 7 bases and J 0 bases; nucleotides not matched to a gene: 6. Germline V gene lookup returns CDR1 SQVTM and CDR2 ANQGSEA. The CDR3 bases are TGCAGCGCTACGGGACAGGGGGCGGTGAACACTGAAGCTTTCTTT. Encoded protein: CSATGQGAVNTEAFF.

The V gene is TRBV6-5, the J gene TRBJ2-7; D tentatively fits TRBD1 or TRBD2 (5 bases each). Trimming left V 1 base short and J 2 bases short, with 12 bases between. CDR1 and CDR2 from the germline V gene are MNHEY and SVGAGI. This CDR3 is built from 15 residues. CDR3 bases: TGTGCCAGCAGTTACTGGGCAGGGAGCACCTACGAGCAGTACTTC. Its protein product is CASSYWAGSTYEQYF.